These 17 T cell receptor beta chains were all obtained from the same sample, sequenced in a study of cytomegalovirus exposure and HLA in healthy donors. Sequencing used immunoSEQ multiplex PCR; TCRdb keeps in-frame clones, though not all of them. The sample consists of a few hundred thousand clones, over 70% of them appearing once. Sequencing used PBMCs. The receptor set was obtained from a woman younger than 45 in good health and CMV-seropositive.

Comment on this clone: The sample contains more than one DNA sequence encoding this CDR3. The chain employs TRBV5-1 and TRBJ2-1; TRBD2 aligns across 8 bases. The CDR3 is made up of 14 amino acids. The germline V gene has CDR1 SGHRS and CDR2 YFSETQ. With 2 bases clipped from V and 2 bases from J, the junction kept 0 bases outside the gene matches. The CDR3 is CASSLAGAYNEQFF. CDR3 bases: TGCGCCAGCAGCTTAGCGGGGGCCTACAATGAGCAGTTCTTC.

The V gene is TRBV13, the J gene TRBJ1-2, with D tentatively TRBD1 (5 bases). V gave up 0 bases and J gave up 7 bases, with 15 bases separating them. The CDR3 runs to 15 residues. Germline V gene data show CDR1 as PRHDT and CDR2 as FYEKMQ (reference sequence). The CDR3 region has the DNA TGTGCCAGCAGCTTAGGAGCATGGGACTCGGGTGGCTACACCTTC. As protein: CASSLGAWDSGGYTF.

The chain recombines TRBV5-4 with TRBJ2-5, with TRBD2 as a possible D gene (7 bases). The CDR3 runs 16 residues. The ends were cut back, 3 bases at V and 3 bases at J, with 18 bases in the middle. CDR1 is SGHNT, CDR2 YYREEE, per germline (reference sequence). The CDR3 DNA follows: TGTGCCAGCAGCTCTAGGGAGGGGGAGGGTAAAGAGACCCAGTACTTC. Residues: CASSSREGEGKETQYF.

CDR3 residues: CASSWGGLKSYNEQFF. CDR3 DNA sequence: TGCGCCAGCAGCTGGGGGGGACTGAAGTCCTACAATGAGCAGTTCTTC. The chain recombines TRBV5-1 with TRBJ2-1; 7 positions match TRBD2. CDR1 and CDR2 from the germline V gene are SGHRS and YFSETQ. The CDR3 is 16 amino acids. The trim removed 3 bases at V and 1 base at J, leaving 7 bases unmatched. Using reference TRBV5-1 and TRBJ2-1 for the parts outside the CDR3, the full variable domain is KAGVTQTPRYLIKTRGQQVTLSCSPISGHRSVSWYQQTPGQGLQFLFEYFSETQRNKGNFPGRFSGRQFSNSRSEMNVSTLELGDSALYLCASSWGGLKSYNEQFFGPGTRLTVL.

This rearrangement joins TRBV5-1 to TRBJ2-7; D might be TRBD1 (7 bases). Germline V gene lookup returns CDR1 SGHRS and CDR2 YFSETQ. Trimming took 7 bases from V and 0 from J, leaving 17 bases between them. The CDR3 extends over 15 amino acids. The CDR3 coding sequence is TGCGCCAGCGCGAGGGGGCCGGGAGACTCCTACGAGCAGTACTTC. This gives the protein CASARGPGDSYEQYF.

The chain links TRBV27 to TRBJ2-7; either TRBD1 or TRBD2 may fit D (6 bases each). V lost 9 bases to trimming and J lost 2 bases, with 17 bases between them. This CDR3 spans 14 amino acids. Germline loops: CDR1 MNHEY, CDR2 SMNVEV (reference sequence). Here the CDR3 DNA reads TGTGCCAGTGCTACTAGCCAGGGGACCTACGAGCAGTACTTC. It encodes CASATSQGTYEQYF.

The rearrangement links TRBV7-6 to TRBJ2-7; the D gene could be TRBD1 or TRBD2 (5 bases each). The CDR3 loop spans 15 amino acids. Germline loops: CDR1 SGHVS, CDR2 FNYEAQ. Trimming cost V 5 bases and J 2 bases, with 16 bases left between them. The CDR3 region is CASSRAPGPTYEQYF. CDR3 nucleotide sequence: TGTGCCAGCAGCAGAGCTCCGGGACCAACCTACGAGCAGTACTTC.

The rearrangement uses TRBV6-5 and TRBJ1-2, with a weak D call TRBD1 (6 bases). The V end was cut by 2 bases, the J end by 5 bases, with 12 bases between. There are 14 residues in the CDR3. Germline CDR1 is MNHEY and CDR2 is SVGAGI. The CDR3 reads CASSYGGSSYGYTF. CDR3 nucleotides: TGTGCCAGCAGTTACGGGGGCAGTTCGTATGGCTACACCTTC.

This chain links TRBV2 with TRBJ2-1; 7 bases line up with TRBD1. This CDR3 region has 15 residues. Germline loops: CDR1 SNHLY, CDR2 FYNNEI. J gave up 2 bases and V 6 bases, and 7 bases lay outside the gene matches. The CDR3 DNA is TGTGCCAGCAGCCAACAGGGGCAACCCTACAATGAGCAGTTCTTC. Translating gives CASSQQGQPYNEQFF.

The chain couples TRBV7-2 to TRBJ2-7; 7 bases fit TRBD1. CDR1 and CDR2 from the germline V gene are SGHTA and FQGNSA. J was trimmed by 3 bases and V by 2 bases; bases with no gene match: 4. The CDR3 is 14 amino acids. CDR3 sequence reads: CASSLRQGSYEQYF. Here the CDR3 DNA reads TGTGCCAGCAGCTTAAGACAGGGTAGCTACGAGCAGTACTTC.

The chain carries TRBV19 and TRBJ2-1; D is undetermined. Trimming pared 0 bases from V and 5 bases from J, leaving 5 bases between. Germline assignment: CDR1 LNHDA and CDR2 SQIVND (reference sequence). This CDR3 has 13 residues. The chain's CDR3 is CASSIDRHNEQFF. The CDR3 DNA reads TGTGCCAGTAGTATAGATCGGCACAATGAGCAGTTCTTC.

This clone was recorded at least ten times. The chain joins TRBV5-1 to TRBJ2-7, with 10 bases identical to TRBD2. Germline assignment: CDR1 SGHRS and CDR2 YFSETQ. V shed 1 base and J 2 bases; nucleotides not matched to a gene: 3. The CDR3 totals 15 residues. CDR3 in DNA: TGCGCCAGCAGCTTGCAAGCGGGAGGGACCTACGAGCAGTACTTC. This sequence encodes CASSLQAGGTYEQYF.

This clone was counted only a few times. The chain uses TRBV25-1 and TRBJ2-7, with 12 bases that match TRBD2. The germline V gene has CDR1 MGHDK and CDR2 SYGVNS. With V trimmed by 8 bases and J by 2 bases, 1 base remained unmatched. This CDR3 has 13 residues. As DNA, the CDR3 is TGTGCCAGCCGGACTAGCGGGACCTACGAGCAGTACTTC. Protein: CASRTSGTYEQYF.

Here the CDR3 DNA reads TGTGCCAGCAGTAAGACTAGCATCTCAGATACGCAGTATTTT. Translated, it gives CASSKTSISDTQYF. This chain uses TRBV27 with TRBJ2-3; 7 positions agree with TRBD2. The junction had 6 bases not matched to a gene; V was cut back by 5 bases and J by 4 bases. From germline, CDR1 is MNHEY and CDR2 SMNVEV (reference sequence). The CDR3 has 14 amino acids.

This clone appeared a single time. For the CDR3, the DNA is TGTGCCAGTGGGACAGAAGGAAACAATGAGCAGTTCTTC. Translated: CASGTEGNNEQFF. The chain joins TRBV27 to TRBJ2-1; 7 bases are a match to TRBD1. Germline CDR1 MNHEY, CDR2 SMNVEV (reference sequence). This CDR3 spans 13 amino acids. The ends lost 9 bases at V and 5 bases at J; junction bases unmatched: 7.

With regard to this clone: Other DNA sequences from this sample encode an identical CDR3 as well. Here the CDR3 reads CASSVNTGELFF. CDR3 in DNA: TGTGCCAGCAGCGTGAACACCGGGGAGCTGTTTTTT. The rearrangement uses TRBV9 and TRBJ2-2; no clear D. In germline, CDR1 is SGDLS, CDR2 YYNGEE. Trimming pared 2 bases from V and 1 base from J, leaving 0 bases between. The CDR3 covers 12 residues.

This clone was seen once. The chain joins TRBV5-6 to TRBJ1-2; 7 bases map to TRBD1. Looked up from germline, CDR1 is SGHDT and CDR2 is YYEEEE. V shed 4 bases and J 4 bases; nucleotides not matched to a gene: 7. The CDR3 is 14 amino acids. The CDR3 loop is CASSIRTGSYGYTF. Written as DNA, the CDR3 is TGTGCCAGCAGCATCCGGACAGGAAGCTATGGCTACACCTTC.